The clone carrying this T cell receptor (beta chain) was seen many times. Its antigen remains unidentified. An expansion of CD8+CD57+ cells by flow cytometry had been shown in patients chosen for sequencing. Among the patients, all had severe acquired aplastic anemia. This specimen comes from a study of CD8+CD57+ T cells in acquired aplastic anemia. Overall study: DNA recovered from sorted CD4+ and CD8+ cells had a mean of about 3 ug. Study-level points and caveats: Patients shared approximately 30 CD8+ CDR3 sequences with controls. Controls and patients did not differ significantly in CD8+ Simpson's diversity.

Profiling of TCR beta VDJ combinations and CDR3 sequences used genomic DNA as template. TCRdb used MiXCR to reprocess the reads, holding one entry per CDR3 protein. The table shows around 160,000 distinct CDR3 sequences, with around 48% occurring only once. CDR1 and CDR2 (germline): SGHRS, YFSETQ. The length of the CDR3 is 16 residues. With 1 base clipped from V and 5 bases from J, the junction kept 9 bases outside the gene matches. The V and J genes are TRBV5-1 and TRBJ2-5, with TRBD2 matching over 9 bases. The sequenced sample consisted of sorted CD4+, CD8+, or CD8+CD57+ T cells (not recorded which) from PBMCs. The TCR originated in a human donor with aplastic anemia. CDR3 DNA: TGCGCCAGCAGCTTGACGGTAGCGGGAGCAGGTGAGACCCAGTACTTC. Translating it yields CASSLTVAGAGETQYF. The variable domain in full, completed from reference TRBV5-1 and TRBJ2-5, reads KAGVTQTPRYLIKTRGQQVTLSCSPISGHRSVSWYQQTPGQGLQFLFEYFSETQRNKGNFPGRFSGRQFSNSRSEMNVSTLELGDSALYLCASSLTVAGAGETQYFGPGTRLLVL.